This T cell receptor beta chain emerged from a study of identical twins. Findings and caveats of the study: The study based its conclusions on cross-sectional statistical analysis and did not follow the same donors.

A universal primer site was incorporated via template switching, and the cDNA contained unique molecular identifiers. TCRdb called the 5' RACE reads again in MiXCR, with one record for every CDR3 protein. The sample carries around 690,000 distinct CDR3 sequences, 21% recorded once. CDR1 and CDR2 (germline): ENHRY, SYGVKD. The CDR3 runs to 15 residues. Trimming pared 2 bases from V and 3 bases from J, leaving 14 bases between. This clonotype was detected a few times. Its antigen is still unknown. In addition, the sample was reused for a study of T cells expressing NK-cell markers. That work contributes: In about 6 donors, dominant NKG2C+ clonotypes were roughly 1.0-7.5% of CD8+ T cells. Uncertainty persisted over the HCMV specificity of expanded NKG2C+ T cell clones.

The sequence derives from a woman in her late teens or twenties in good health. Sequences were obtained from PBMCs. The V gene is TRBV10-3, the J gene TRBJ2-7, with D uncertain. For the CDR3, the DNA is TGTGCCATCAGTGAGACGGCTGACGGCTACTACGAGCAGTACTTC. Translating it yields CAISETADGYYEQYF.